Following are 27 T cell receptor beta chains from one sample sequenced in a study of T-cell memory formation after mild COVID-19 (dated by TCRdb to the early 2020s). Library preparation was by 5' RACE. For sequencing, an Illumina NovaSeq 6000 was employed. The public reads were quality trimmed at Q25 with fastp and then assembled into clones with MiXCR by TCRdb, keeping productive beta chains. CDR3 protein duplicates are merged, each entry listing the most common genes and DNA. A total of 360,000 or so distinct CDR3 sequences appear in this sample, approximately 29% of them only once. Together, the top ten hold about 14% of the sample. The sequencing input was PBMCs or a T cell subset sorted from them (not recorded which). Source of these receptors: an adult woman who had mild COVID-19 (a few samples of this study predate the infection). The sample titles of this study are shuffled in the database, so cell type and time point are left out; the donor was told from shared clones.

This chain connects TRBV10-3 to TRBJ2-5; D gene uncertain. Germline lookup yields CDR1 ENHRY and CDR2 SYGVKD. V was shortened by 6 bases and J by 4 bases, with 15 bases between the two germline ends. The CDR3 sequence is 14 residues long. The CDR3 loop reads CAIRKGSGVETQYF. The CDR3 DNA follows: TGTGCCATCAGAAAAGGGTCAGGTGTAGAGACCCAGTACTTC.

The chain is built from TRBV3-1 and TRBJ2-1; TRBD1 or TRBD2 may be the D gene (5 bases each). The CDR3 is made up of 16 amino acids. V was cut by 1 base and J by 1 base, with 11 bases left in between. The germline V gene has CDR1 LGHDT and CDR2 YNNKEL (reference sequence). CDR3 coding DNA: TGTGCCAGCAGCCAAGGGTCGGGGCGGTCCTACAATGAGCAGTTCTTC. Amino acid sequence: CASSQGSGRSYNEQFF.

The chain has TRBV20-1 and TRBJ1-4; 9 nucleotides align to TRBD1. The V and J ends lost 6 bases and 6 bases, in that order; junction bases with no gene match: 8. The CDR3 contains 14 residues. Germline V gives CDR1 DFQATT, CDR2 SNEGSKA (reference sequence). The CDR3 DNA is TGCAGTGCCAGCCAAAACAGGGGGCATGAAAAACTGTTTTTT. Its protein is CSASQNRGHEKLFF.

The rearrangement links TRBV5-4 to TRBJ2-1, with 11 bases that match TRBD2. CDR1 is SGHNT, CDR2 YYREEE, per germline (reference sequence). The CDR3 consists of 18 residues. The J segment lost 0 bases and the V segment lost 2 bases, leaving 7 bases of the junction unmatched. CDR3 coding DNA: TGTGCCAGCAGCTTTCTCCTAGCGGGAGGCTTCTCCTACAATGAGCAGTTCTTC. Encoded protein: CASSFLLAGGFSYNEQFF. Together with reference TRBV5-4 and TRBJ2-1, the CDR3 gives the full variable domain: ETGVTQSPTHLIKTRGQQVTLRCSSQSGHNTVSWYQQALGQGPQFIFQYYREEENGRGNFPPRFSGLQFPNYSSELNVNALELDDSALYLCASSFLLAGGFSYNEQFFGPGTRLTVL.

The chain links TRBV5-8 to TRBJ2-7, with unresolved D. Per the germline V gene, CDR1 is SGHTS and CDR2 is YDEGEE. V was shortened by 6 bases and J by 3 bases, with 7 bases between the two germline ends. The CDR3 is made up of 11 amino acids. The CDR3 loop reads CASTLDYEQYF. The CDR3 coding sequence is TGTGCCAGCACCCTTGACTACGAGCAGTACTTC.

This clonotype appeared many times. V usage is TRBV20-1 and J usage is TRBJ2-3; the match to TRBD2 covers 8 bases. V shed 1 base, J shed 3 bases, and the junction held 12 bases outside the gene matches. Germline V gene data show CDR1 as DFQATT and CDR2 as SNEGSKA (reference sequence). This CDR3 region has 17 residues. CDR3 residues: CSARGPAGGRGTDTQYF. The CDR3 coding sequence is TGCAGTGCTAGAGGTCCGGCGGGGGGCCGAGGGACAGATACGCAGTATTTT.

This clonotype was seen repeatedly, ten times or more. The chain combines TRBV12-3 or TRBV12-4 with TRBJ2-3; D is uncertain. V was cut by 4 bases and J by 0 bases, with 2 bases left in between. This CDR3 is 12 amino acids long. In DNA, the CDR3 is TGTGCCAGCAGTTACAGCACAGATACGCAGTATTTT. This encodes CASSYSTDTQYF.

CDR3 sequence reads: CASSPPAGGDTQYF. In DNA, the CDR3 is TGTGCCAGCAGCCCACCAGCGGGGGGAGATACGCAGTATTTT. The V gene is TRBV7-6, the J gene TRBJ2-3, with 9 bases matching TRBD2. The CDR3 is made up of 14 amino acids. V was clipped by 5 bases and J by 5 bases; unmatched bases: 5. The germline CDR1 and CDR2 sequences are SGHVS and FNYEAQ. Full variable domain (remainder filled in from reference TRBV7-6 and TRBJ2-3): GAGVSQSPRYKVTKRGQDVALRCDPISGHVSLYWYRQALGQGPEFLTYFNYEAQQDKSGLPNDRFSAERPEGSISTLTIQRTEQRDSAMYRCASSPPAGGDTQYFGPGTRLTVL.

In this sample, this clonotype turned up a few times. The gene calls are TRBV29-1 and TRBJ2-7; 7 bases agree with TRBD2. V was clipped by 5 bases and J by 3 bases; unmatched bases: 10. The CDR3 is 14 residues long. The V gene's germline CDR1 is SQVTM and CDR2 ANQGSEA. The DNA for the CDR3 is TGCAGCGTTCCGGGTGAGCGGGAAAGCTACGAGCAGTACTTC. Translating it yields CSVPGERESYEQYF.

The sample holds a few counts of this clonotype. The J gene is TRBJ1-4, the V gene TRBV4-2; D perhaps matches TRBD1 (5 bases). The CDR3 has 15 amino acids. Germline CDR1 LGHNA, CDR2 YNFKEQ. The V end lost 1 base, the J end lost 4 bases, and 10 bases lay between the germline ends. Here the CDR3 reads CASSQAGTGNEKLFF. The CDR3 DNA is TGTGCCAGCAGCCAAGCCGGGACGGGTAATGAAAAACTGTTTTTT.

V and J are TRBV4-2 and TRBJ2-7; D gene ambiguous. CDR3 size: 12 residues. Germline assignment: CDR1 LGHNA and CDR2 YNFKEQ. The V and J ends lost 4 bases and 7 bases respectively, with 11 bases between them. The chain's CDR3 is CASSPTAGEQYF. The DNA for the CDR3 is TGTGCCAGCAGCCCCACCGCTGGGGAGCAGTACTTC.

The chain's CDR3 is CASSPRRDGSYEQYF. In DNA form, the CDR3 reads TGTGCCAGCAGCCCAAGACGGGACGGCTCCTACGAGCAGTACTTC. J is TRBJ2-7 and V is TRBV9; possibly TRBD1 or TRBD2 for D (5 bases each). This CDR3 contains 15 residues. V dropped 4 bases and J dropped 0 bases, with 14 bases sitting between them. From germline, CDR1 is SGDLS and CDR2 YYNGEE.

V gene TRBV29-1 combines with J gene TRBJ2-7; D is perhaps TRBD1 (6 bases). This CDR3 spans 16 amino acids. V lost 0 bases and J 2 bases, leaving 17 bases between the germline ends. CDR1 is SQVTM, CDR2 ANQGSEA, per germline. This CDR3 is CSVEDQSDRPPYEQYF. CDR3 DNA: TGCAGCGTTGAAGATCAATCAGACAGGCCACCCTACGAGCAGTACTTC.

This clonotype was counted only a few times. The chain couples TRBV11-2 to TRBJ1-5; tentatively, D is TRBD1 (6 bases). V was clipped by 5 bases and J by 7 bases, with 18 bases between them. Germline V gene sequence: CDR1 SGHAT, CDR2 FQNNGV. This CDR3 has 15 residues. The CDR3 region has the DNA TGTGCCAGCAGCGTCCGGGACAACGAGAGGCAGCCCCAGCATTTT. Protein: CASSVRDNERQPQHF.

V gene TRBV7-6 combines with J gene TRBJ2-1; no firm D call. Trimming pared 8 bases from V and 3 bases from J, leaving 8 bases between. The CDR3 is 12 residues long. Germline CDR1 and CDR2: SGHVS and FNYEAQ. The DNA for the CDR3 is TGTGCCAGCGGGTTGAACTACAATGAGCAGTTCTTC. Residues: CASGLNYNEQFF.

The V call is TRBV7-2, the J call TRBJ2-3; 14 nucleotides match TRBD2. This CDR3 is built from 17 residues. Germline lookup yields CDR1 SGHTA and CDR2 FQGNSA. V lost 0 bases to trimming and J lost 3 bases; unmatched junction nucleotides: 2. The CDR3 is CASSLARTSGRTDTQYF. Here the CDR3 DNA reads TGTGCCAGCAGCTTAGCACGGACTAGCGGGAGGACAGATACGCAGTATTTT.

J is TRBJ2-7 and V is TRBV18; 15 bases are shared with TRBD2. V shed 3 bases and J 5 bases; nucleotides not matched to a gene: 5. In germline, CDR1 is KGHSH, CDR2 LQKENI. CDR3 size: 16 residues. The CDR3 nucleotides read TGTGCCAGCTCACCGGCTGGGACTAGCGGGAGGAACGAGCAGTACTTC. It specifies CASSPAGTSGRNEQYF. Complete variable domain (other parts from reference TRBV18 and TRBJ2-7): NAGVMQNPRHLVRRRGQEARLRCSPMKGHSHVYWYRQLPEEGLKFMVYLQKENIIDESGMPKERFSAEFPKEGPSILRIQQVVRGDSAAYFCASSPAGTSGRNEQYFGPGTRLTVT.

The chain joins TRBV12-3 or TRBV12-4 to TRBJ1-2; D possibly corresponds to TRBD1 (5 bases). The ends were cut back, 5 bases at V and 1 base at J, with 20 bases in the middle. The CDR3 runs to 17 residues. The CDR3 spells CASSPAGRGWLNYGYTF. The CDR3 coding sequence is TGTGCCAGCAGTCCCGCAGGGAGGGGTTGGCTTAACTATGGCTACACCTTC.

This clonotype was observed a single time. The chain uses TRBV27 and TRBJ1-2, with D hard to call. The CDR3 length is 14 residues. Trimming stripped 5 bases from V and 6 bases from J, with 16 bases between. The germline CDR1 and CDR2 sequences are MNHEY and SMNVEV (reference sequence). For the CDR3, the DNA is TGTGCCAGCAGTCGGGCCAGCTTAGTGGATGGCTACACCTTC. It translates to CASSRASLVDGYTF.

This chain connects TRBV3-1 to TRBJ1-5; D gene unclear. The V and J ends lost 3 bases and 3 bases respectively, with 6 bases between them. CDR1 LGHDT and CDR2 YNNKEL come from the germline V gene (reference sequence). The CDR3 spans 13 residues. CDR3 bases: TGTGCCAGCAGCCAGGGCGTCAATCAGCCCCAGCATTTT. Its translation is CASSQGVNQPQHF.

This clonotype was observed a few times. The gene calls are TRBV12-3 or TRBV12-4 and TRBJ2-5; a possible D gene is TRBD2 (5 bases). CDR3 length equals 14 residues. The germline V and J ends were trimmed by 5 bases and 1 base, with 11 bases remaining between them. The CDR3 region is CASSQEGGQETQYF. The CDR3 DNA sequence: TGTGCCAGCAGTCAAGAGGGCGGCCAAGAGACCCAGTACTTC.

The chain links TRBV5-6 to TRBJ2-5; the D call may be TRBD1 or TRBD2 (5 bases each). The CDR3 sequence is 15 residues long. Trimming removed 5 bases at V and 7 bases at J, with 21 bases between. Germline-derived CDR1 and CDR2 are SGHDT and YYEEEE. In nucleotides, the CDR3 is TGTGCCAGCAGTTACGGGACCTTCGGGTACGGGACCCAGTACTTC. This translates into CASSYGTFGYGTQYF.

The chain carries TRBV7-6 and TRBJ2-2; a weak D match, TRBD1 (6 bases). The CDR3 length is 17 residues. V gave up 7 bases and J gave up 5 bases, with 23 bases separating them. CDR1 and CDR2 (germline): SGHVS, FNYEAQ. CDR3 coding DNA: TGTGCCAGCACCCCAACTACCGAGACAGGCATAACCGGGGAGCTGTTTTTT. Amino acids: CASTPTTETGITGELFF.

In nucleotides, the CDR3 is TGTGCCAGCAGCCAGAACCGGGGACTAGCGGGAGGATTTCGGCAGTTCTTC. Protein sequence: CASSQNRGLAGGFRQFF. The gene calls are TRBV14 and TRBJ2-1, with 15 nucleotides matching TRBD2. After removal of 3 bases from V and 12 bases from J, the junction contained 12 bases not matched to a gene. Germline values: CDR1 SGHDN, CDR2 FVKESK. This CDR3 is built from 17 residues.

This clonotype occurred many times. The V gene is TRBV4-1, the J gene TRBJ2-3; 7 nucleotides agree with TRBD2. The germline gives CDR1 MGHRA, CDR2 YSYEKL. The CDR3 length is 16 residues. V lost 0 bases to trimming and J lost 7 bases; unmatched junction nucleotides: 10. The CDR3 region has the DNA TGCGCCAGCAGCCAAGAGGTCCGGGGGGTATTAAATACGCAGTATTTT. It translates to CASSQEVRGVLNTQYF.

The V gene is TRBV12-3 or TRBV12-4, the J gene TRBJ2-6; 12 positions agree with TRBD2. The length of the CDR3 is 17 residues. The J segment lost 1 base and the V segment lost 6 bases, leaving 4 bases of the junction unmatched. CDR3: CASRPGLAGSGANVLTF. The CDR3 bases are TGTGCCAGCAGACCGGGACTAGCGGGTTCTGGGGCCAACGTCCTGACTTTC.

CDR3 sequence: CASELSSSYNEQFF. DNA for the CDR3: TGTGCCAGCGAGCTGAGTTCGTCCTACAATGAGCAGTTCTTC. The gene calls are TRBV12-3 or TRBV12-4 and TRBJ2-1, with no clear D. V was shortened by 8 bases and J by 1 base, with 12 bases between the two germline ends. The CDR3 is 14 amino acids.